This TCR beta chain is drawn from a study of long-term antiretroviral therapy in people with HIV. The wider study: Sampling started about a decade before the 2015 immediate-ART recommendation.

This clone was counted only a few times. The antigen is unknown. Study-wide findings and caveats: In samples taken after ART, diversity increased but remained below transplant donor control levels. Pre-ART expanded TRB clones stayed dominant throughout, though often decreasing after ART.

V was clipped by 3 bases and J by 1 base, with 12 bases between them. CDR1 and CDR2 from the germline V gene are SGHTA and FQGNSA. The CDR3 consists of 16 residues. Before DNA extraction, about 0.85-10 million cryopreserved PBMC were held in the samples. Run at survey level, the immunoSEQ assay was version v3.0. Data came from immunoSEQ multiplex PCR; TCRdb stores just in-frame clones and leaves some out. The data hold 35,000 to 40,000 clones, with approximately 85% observed a single time. The chain combines TRBV7-2 with TRBJ2-2, with D possibly TRBD1 on 6 matching bases. This specimen was unsorted PBMCs, taken 2.2 years after starting antiretroviral therapy. The source of this sequence is a man younger than 35 with HIV. CDR3 nucleotides: TGTGCCAGCAGCTTGTACCCAGGGGTGAACACCGGGGAGCTGTTTTTT. It yields the protein CASSLYPGVNTGELFF. Together with reference TRBV7-2 and TRBJ2-2, the CDR3 gives the full variable domain: GAGVSQSPSNKVTEKGKDVELRCDPISGHTALYWYRQSLGQGLEFLIYFQGNSAPDKSGLPSDRFSAERTGGSVSTLTIQRTQQEDSAVYLCASSLYPGVNTGELFFGEGSRLTVL.